This T cell receptor (beta chain) comes out of a study of blood T cells in healthy people across ages. The sample holds many counts of this clonotype. The antigen remains unidentified. Isolated PBMCs totaled at least 7 million in each sample. PCR was performed a second time for roughly 7 to 11 cycles using a sample-barcoded 5' primer and a J-beta primer mix. Paired-end reads containing CDR3 totaled no fewer than 2.5 million for each sample. Each CDR3 protein gets one entry after TCRdb re-called the 5' RACE reads with MiXCR. The sample includes around 1.7 million distinct CDR3 sequences, under 30% seen only once; the top ten take 6.5% to 8.5%. Study-wide results and caveats: Total diversity from one million sequenced T cells was likely underestimated. TCR beta diversity per million T cells fell roughly linearly with age.

Germline V gene data show CDR1 as SGHKS and CDR2 as YYEKEE (reference sequence). The CDR3 totals 11 residues. Trimming took 4 bases from V and 6 from J, leaving 8 bases between them. Sequencing was carried out using blood. The source of this sequence is a woman aged 25 to 45 in good health. V and J are TRBV5-5 and TRBJ2-7; D remains ambiguous. The CDR3 loop is CASSKTAEQYF. In nucleotides, the CDR3 is TGTGCCAGCAGCAAAACAGCCGAGCAGTACTTC.